Listed here is a single T cell receptor (beta chain). After removal of 5 bases from V and 4 bases from J, the junction contained 6 bases not matched to a gene. Germline lookup yields CDR1 LNHDA and CDR2 SQIVND (reference sequence). The CDR3 has 15 amino acids. In the original processing: Reference gene primer amplification gave nucleated cell count estimates. Libraries were prepared by immunoSEQ multiplex PCR; TCRdb keeps only in-frame clonotypes and omits some of them. V and J calls and clone size are copied from that table; D and trimming were computed from the DNA. The sample carries roughly 110,000 clones, 70% to 90% recorded once. These data originate in a study of blood T cell repertoires in COVID-19. In the study overall: Samples came from the United States, Italy and Spain, spanning acute and convalescent COVID-19. T cells, B-cell-depleted T cells, or PBMCs provided the cDNA or gDNA that served as material.

Material: peripheral blood. The receptor was isolated from a man between 45 and 60 years old with active or convalescent COVID-19. The gene calls are TRBV19 and TRBJ2-2; 8 bases are a match to TRBD2. The CDR3: CASSLGTSSTGELFF. DNA of the CDR3: TGTGCCAGTAGTTTAGGGACTAGTTCCACCGGGGAGCTGTTTTTT.